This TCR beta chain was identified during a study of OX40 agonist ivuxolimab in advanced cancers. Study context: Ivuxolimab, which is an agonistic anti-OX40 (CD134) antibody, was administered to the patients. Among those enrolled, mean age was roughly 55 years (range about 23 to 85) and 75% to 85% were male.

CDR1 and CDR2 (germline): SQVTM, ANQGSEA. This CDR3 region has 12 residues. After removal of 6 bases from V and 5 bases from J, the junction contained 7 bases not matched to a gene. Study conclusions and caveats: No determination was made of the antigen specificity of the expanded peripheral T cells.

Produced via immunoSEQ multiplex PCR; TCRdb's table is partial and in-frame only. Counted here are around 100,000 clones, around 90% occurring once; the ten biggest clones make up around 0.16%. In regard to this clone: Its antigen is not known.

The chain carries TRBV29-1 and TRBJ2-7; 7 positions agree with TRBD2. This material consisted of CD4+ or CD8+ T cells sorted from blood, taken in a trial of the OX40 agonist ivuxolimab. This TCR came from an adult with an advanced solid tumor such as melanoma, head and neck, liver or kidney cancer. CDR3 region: CSVRSGTNEQYF. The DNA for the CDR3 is TGCAGCGTCCGAAGCGGGACCAACGAGCAGTACTTC.